This T cell receptor (beta chain) appears in the sequencing data of a study of OX40 agonist ivuxolimab in advanced cancers. Notes on the research overall: Ivuxolimab was a fully human IgG2 agonistic monoclonal antibody targeting the costimulatory receptor OX40 (CD134). Peripheral TCRbeta sequencing was intended to test whether TCR sequence diversity was altered and clonal T-cell expansion was caused by ivuxolimab. The paper reports the monotherapy dose-escalation portion (N of about 54 patients) of the phase I ivuxolimab trial. Intravenous ivuxolimab was administered to patients every 2 weeks at six dose levels: 0.01, 0.1, 0.3, 1.5, 3 and 10 mg/kg. A male proportion of 70% to 90% and a mean age of approximately 61 years, ranging from about 20 to 79, were recorded for the dose-escalation cohort. Partial responses occurred in three dose-escalation patients, of whom one had hepatocellular carcinoma and two had cutaneous melanoma. Among the approximately 50 dose-escalation patients, approximately 20 had hepatocellular carcinoma, roughly 15 melanoma, 9 renal cell carcinoma and 9 head and neck cancer. Prior anti-PD-1, anti-PD-L1 or anti-CTLA-4 therapy was permitted, and 40% of dose-escalation patients had received checkpoint inhibitors.

A note on this clone: Its antigen remains undetermined. No base quality information exists; no much larger clone differs at one position.

Here is what the overall study found, with its caveats: The antigen specificity of the clonally expanded peripheral T cells was not determined. At doses of 0.1 to 3.0 mg/kg, clonal expansion of both CD4+ and CD8+ blood T cells was observed from baseline to week 6. After ivuxolimab, CD8+ T cells had more expanded clones than CD4+ T cells on average. In partial responders in the 0.1-3.0 mg/kg groups, normalized peripheral clonal expansion was found to be among the lowest, especially among CD8+ T cells. Low levels of normalized T-cell clonal expansion were also seen in some patients who did not respond.

Genomic DNA was extracted from sorted cells for sequencing of the TCRbeta CDR3 region. The immunoSEQ Assay was used to sequence the TCRbeta CDR3 regions. The table was pulled from immuneACCESS by TCRdb, which kept in-frame rearrangements only. Such tables lose some clones; where checked, under half of the loss comes from unresolved V genes, and the rest has no known cause. Across this sample there are more than 65,000 clones, with around 85% seen only once. The top ten clonotypes cover 0.83% of the sample. Patients with a history of autoimmune disease or receiving systemic immunosuppression were excluded from the trial. Peripheral blood for TCR sequencing was drawn from every dose cohort at baseline, at cycle 4 day 1 and at cycle 7 day 1. The samples were drawn from a first-in-human, open-label, multicenter phase I dose-escalation trial of ivuxolimab. Adults with locally advanced or metastatic melanoma, renal cell carcinoma, hepatocellular carcinoma or head and neck squamous cell carcinoma were enrolled in the trial. Before TCR sequencing, CD4+ and CD8+ T cells were separately sorted from peripheral blood.

Between the V and J ends, shortened by 0 bases and 4 bases respectively, the junction contains 12 bases. Including cysteine and phenylalanine, the CDR3 has 14 amino acids. Here the CDR3 DNA is all that survives: 42 bases in frame from base 1. The germline V gene (reference sequence) gives CDR1 as GTSNPN and CDR2 as SVGIG. The chain employs TRBV30 and TRBJ1-2; a weak D assignment points to TRBD1 (6 bases agree). The sequence was collected from an adult with an advanced solid tumor such as melanoma, head and neck, liver or kidney cancer. This material consisted of CD4+ or CD8+ T cells sorted from blood, taken in a trial of the OX40 agonist ivuxolimab. Here is the DNA: TGTGCCTGGAGTGTAACGGACAGTACCTATGGCTACACCTTC. The encoded protein is CAWSVTDSTYGYTF.